The 9 T cell receptor beta chains below were found in one sample sequenced in a study of immune evolution from preneoplasia to lung adenocarcinoma. The table came from immunoSEQ multiplex PCR; TCRdb's copy has only in-frame clones and leaves some out. The sample lists 11,000 to 15,000 clones, 65% to 85% occurring once. The sequenced sample was FFPE minimally invasive lung adenocarcinoma tissue. Receptors were obtained from a person between 65 and 80 years old with lung adenocarcinoma.

The chain couples TRBV30 to TRBJ1-4; the D is unclear. This CDR3 is built from 11 residues. Per germline, CDR1 GTSNPN and CDR2 SVGIG (reference sequence). Trimming took off 0 bases at V and 8 bases at J, with 4 bases between the two ends. The CDR3 spells CAWSVREKLFF. CDR3 bases: TGTGCCTGGAGTGTGAGAGAAAAACTGTTTTTT.

The chain combines TRBV6-4 with TRBJ2-1; perhaps TRBD2 as D (6 bases). The length of the CDR3 is 17 residues. CDR1 and CDR2 (germline): MRHNA, SNTAGT. The V end lost 8 bases, the J end lost 7 bases, and 27 bases lay between the germline ends. The CDR3 protein is CASAGHTETRDGNEQFF. CDR3 in DNA: TGTGCCAGCGCGGGCCATACCGAGACTAGGGACGGGAATGAGCAGTTCTTC.

The CDR3 protein is CASTLGPKDSPLHF. The CDR3 region has the DNA TGTGCCAGCACTTTGGGCCCGAAGGATTCACCCCTCCACTTT. The chain couples TRBV28 to TRBJ1-6; the D is unclear. CDR3 length: 14 amino acids. Trimming cost V 7 bases and J 8 bases, with 15 bases left between them. CDR1 and CDR2 (germline): MDHEN, SYDVKM.

The chain joins TRBV11-2 to TRBJ2-3; D is perhaps TRBD1 (5 bases). The CDR3 consists of 13 residues. V was trimmed by 5 bases and J by 2 bases, leaving 8 bases between them. Germline CDR1 SGHAT, CDR2 FQNNGV. CDR3 bases: TGTGCCAGCAGCACAGGATTCACAGATACGCAGTATTTT. It encodes CASSTGFTDTQYF.

This clone turned up a few times. This chain joins TRBV7-9 and TRBJ1-1; 7 positions agree with TRBD1. Per germline, CDR1 SEHNR and CDR2 FQNEAQ (reference sequence). The CDR3 extends over 14 amino acids. J gave up 4 bases and V 5 bases, and 7 bases lay outside the gene matches. The CDR3 DNA reads TGTGCCAGCAGCCCGCAGGGGGGCCGCACTGAAGCTTTCTTT. This codes for CASSPQGGRTEAFF.

V gene TRBV4-1 combines with J gene TRBJ2-3, with TRBD1 matching over 9 bases. The CDR3 is made up of 16 amino acids. V shed 2 bases and J 0 bases; nucleotides not matched to a gene: 3. The germline gives CDR1 MGHRA, CDR2 YSYEKL. The DNA of the CDR3 is TGCGCCAGCAGCCAACCGACAGGGGGTAGCACAGATACGCAGTATTTT. Translation gives CASSQPTGGSTDTQYF.

This clone was seen a few times. The CDR3 spells CASSPRDRISYEQYF. The CDR3 DNA reads TGTGCCAGCAGCCCTAGGGACAGGATCTCCTACGAGCAGTACTTC. The gene calls are TRBV7-9 and TRBJ2-7, with TRBD1 matching 8 bases. CDR3 size: 15 residues. V dropped 5 bases and J dropped 0; count of bases not matched to a gene: 6. CDR1 and CDR2 from the germline V gene are SEHNR and FQNEAQ (reference sequence). The full variable domain, its missing parts supplied by reference TRBV7-9 and TRBJ2-7, is DTGVSQNPRHKITKRGQNVTFRCDPISEHNRLYWYRQTLGQGPEFLTYFQNEAQLEKSRLLSDRFSAERPKGSFSTLEIQRTEQGDSAMYLCASSPRDRISYEQYFGPGTRLTVT.

The chain carries TRBV28 and TRBJ1-2; 9 bases are shared with TRBD1. The CDR3 extends over 14 amino acids. CDR1 is MDHEN, CDR2 SYDVKM, per germline. V lost 7 bases and J lost 2; bases outside the gene matches: 5. The CDR3 spells CASIRQGGNYGYTF. For the CDR3, the DNA is TGTGCCAGCATAAGACAGGGGGGGAACTATGGCTACACCTTC.

The chain uses TRBV15 and TRBJ1-2, with TRBD1 identical over 7 bases. Germline V gene data show CDR1 as LNHNV and CDR2 as YYDKDF (reference sequence). J lost 6 bases, V lost 8 bases, and 6 bases had no gene match. The CDR3 spans 12 residues. Here the CDR3 DNA reads TGTGCCACCTTCACAGGGGAAAATGGCTACACCTTC. Translation gives CATFTGENGYTF.